This TCR beta chain was sequenced during a study of cytomegalovirus exposure and HLA in healthy donors. Overall study: Earlier, approximately 180 million T cells were analyzed, and over 95 million unique TCR beta sequences were found among them.

PCR was performed using 60 Vbeta and 13 Jbeta primers. The data were produced by immunoSEQ multiplex PCR, yet TCRdb's version contains in-frame clones alone and is incomplete. The repertoire includes 130,000 or so clones, 75% to 85% of them detected once, and around 3% sits in the top ten. Those who donated were healthy bone marrow donors. Comments on this clone: What it binds is unknown.

The V end lost 3 bases, the J end lost 8 bases, and 15 bases lay between the germline ends. This CDR3 contains 14 residues. CDR1 and CDR2 from the germline V gene are SGHRS and YFSETQ. Study outcomes and limitations: A highly shared variant cluster was judged a likely technical artifact.

This clonotype originated in a woman aged 18-29 years in good health and CMV-seropositive. The chain carries TRBV5-1 and TRBJ1-5; weak D call: TRBD1 (6 bases). Sequencing was done on a sample of PBMCs. The CDR3: CASSYTGNSEPQHF. The DNA of the CDR3 is TGCGCCAGCAGCTATACAGGGAATTCGGAGCCCCAGCATTTT.